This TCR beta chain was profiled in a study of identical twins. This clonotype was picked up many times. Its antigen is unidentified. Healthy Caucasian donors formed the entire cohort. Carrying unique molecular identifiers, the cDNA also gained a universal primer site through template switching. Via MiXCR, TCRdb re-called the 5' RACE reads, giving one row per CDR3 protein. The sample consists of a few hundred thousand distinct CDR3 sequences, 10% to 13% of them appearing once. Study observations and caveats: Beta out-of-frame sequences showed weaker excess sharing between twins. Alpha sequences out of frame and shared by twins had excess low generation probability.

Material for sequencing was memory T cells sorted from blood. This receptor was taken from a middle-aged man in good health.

CDR3 amino acids: CATSRPTKGELFF. The CDR3 DNA reads as TGTGCCACCAGCAGACCCACTAAAGGGGAGCTGTTTTTT. The gene calls are TRBV15 and TRBJ2-2, with unresolved D. CDR3 length equals 13 residues. Germline CDR1 and CDR2: LNHNV and YYDKDF (reference sequence). The V and J ends lost 2 bases and 8 bases respectively, with 9 bases between them.